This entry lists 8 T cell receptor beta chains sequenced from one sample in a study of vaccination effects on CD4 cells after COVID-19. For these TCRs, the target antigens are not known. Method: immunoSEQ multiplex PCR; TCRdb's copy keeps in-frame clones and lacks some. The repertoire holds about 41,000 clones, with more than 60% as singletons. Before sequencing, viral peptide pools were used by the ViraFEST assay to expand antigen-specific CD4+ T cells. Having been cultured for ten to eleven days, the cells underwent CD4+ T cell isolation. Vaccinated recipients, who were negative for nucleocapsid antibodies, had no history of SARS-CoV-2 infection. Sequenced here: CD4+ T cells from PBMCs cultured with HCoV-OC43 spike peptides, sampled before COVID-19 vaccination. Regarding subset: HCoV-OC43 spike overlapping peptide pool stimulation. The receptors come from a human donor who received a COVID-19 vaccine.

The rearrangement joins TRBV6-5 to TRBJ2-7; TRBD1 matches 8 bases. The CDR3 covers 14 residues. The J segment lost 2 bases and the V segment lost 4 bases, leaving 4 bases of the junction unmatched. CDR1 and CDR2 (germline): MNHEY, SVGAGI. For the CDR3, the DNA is TGTGCCAGCAGTTCGGACAGGGTTACCTACGAGCAGTACTTC. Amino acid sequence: CASSSDRVTYEQYF.

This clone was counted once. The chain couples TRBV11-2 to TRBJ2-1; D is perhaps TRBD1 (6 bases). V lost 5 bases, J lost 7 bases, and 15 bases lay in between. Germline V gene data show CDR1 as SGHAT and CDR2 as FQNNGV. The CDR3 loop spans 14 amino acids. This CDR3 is CASSPGTKRNEQFF. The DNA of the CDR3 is TGTGCCAGCAGCCCCGGGACAAAAAGGAATGAGCAGTTCTTC.

This CDR3 reads CAWSLERGYGYTF. As DNA, the CDR3 is TGTGCCTGGAGCCTGGAGCGGGGGTATGGCTACACCTTC. The chain employs TRBV30 and TRBJ1-2; weak D call: TRBD1 (5 bases). Deletions cut 3 bases from V and 5 bases from J, with 13 bases between. Germline V gene lookup returns CDR1 GTSNPN and CDR2 SVGIG (reference sequence). CDR3 length equals 13 residues.

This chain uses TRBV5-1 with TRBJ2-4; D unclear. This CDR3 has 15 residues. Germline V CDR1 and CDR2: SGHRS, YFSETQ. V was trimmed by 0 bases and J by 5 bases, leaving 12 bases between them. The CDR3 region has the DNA TGCGCCAGCAGCTTGGCCCGGACGGCCCAAAACATTCAGTACTTC. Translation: CASSLARTAQNIQYF.

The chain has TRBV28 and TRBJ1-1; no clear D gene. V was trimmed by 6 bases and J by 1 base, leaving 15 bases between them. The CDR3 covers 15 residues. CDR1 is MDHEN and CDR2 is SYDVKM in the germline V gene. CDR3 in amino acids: CASRQHTGKNTEAFF. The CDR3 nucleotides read TGTGCCAGCAGACAGCATACCGGGAAGAACACTGAAGCTTTCTTT.

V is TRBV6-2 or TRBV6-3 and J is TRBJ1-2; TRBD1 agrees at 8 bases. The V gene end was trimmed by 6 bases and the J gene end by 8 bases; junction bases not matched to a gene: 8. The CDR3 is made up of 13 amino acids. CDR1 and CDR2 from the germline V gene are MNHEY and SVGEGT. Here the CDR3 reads CASSQGARGGYTF. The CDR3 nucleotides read TGTGCCAGCAGCCAGGGGGCGCGTGGAGGCTACACCTTC.

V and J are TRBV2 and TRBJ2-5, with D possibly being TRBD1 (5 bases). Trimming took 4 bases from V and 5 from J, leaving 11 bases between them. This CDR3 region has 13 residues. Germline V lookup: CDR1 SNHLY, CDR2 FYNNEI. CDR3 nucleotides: TGTGCCAGCAGTGGACAGAGCGTCGAGACCCAGTACTTC. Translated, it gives CASSGQSVETQYF.

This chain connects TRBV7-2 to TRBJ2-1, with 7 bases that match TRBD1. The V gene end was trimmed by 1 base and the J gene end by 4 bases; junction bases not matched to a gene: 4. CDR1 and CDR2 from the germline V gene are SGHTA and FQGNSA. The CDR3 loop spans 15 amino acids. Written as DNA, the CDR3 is TGTGCCAGCAGCTTAGGACAGGGCCTTTACAATGAGCAGTTCTTC. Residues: CASSLGQGLYNEQFF.